The clone carrying this T cell receptor beta chain is deemed medium-sized. Its antigen remains unidentified. The sample originates from a study of CD4+ T cells in melanoma. Study results and caveats: CD8+ T cell, macrophage and B cell function reportedly correlated with neoantigen-specific CD4+ T cells. Neoantigen-specific CD4+ T cells in melanoma reportedly had diverse differentiation states.

CDR1 SNHLY and CDR2 FYNNEI come from the germline V gene. The CDR3 totals 14 residues. The V segment lost 3 bases and the J segment 6 bases; nucleotides outside the gene matches: 6. Here immunoSEQ multiplex PCR was the method, and the copy in TCRdb shows in-frame clones only, minus some. The sample records around 55,000 clones, about 72% being singletons. This receptor was identified in a human donor with melanoma. Sample: tumor tissue. V usage is TRBV2 and J usage is TRBJ1-2, with TRBD1 matching over 8 bases. The DNA of the CDR3 is TGTGCCAGCAGTGATCCCGGGACAGGAAATGGCTACACCTTC. It translates to CASSDPGTGNGYTF. The whole variable domain, remainder taken from reference TRBV2 and TRBJ1-2, is EPEVTQTPSHQVTQMGQEVILRCVPISNHLYFYWYRQILGQKVEFLVSFYNNEISEKSEIFDDQFSVERPDGSNFTLKIRSTKLEDSAMYFCASSDPGTGNGYTFGSGTRLTVV.